One T cell receptor (beta chain) is described in this entry. Antigen unknown. These data originate in a study of T-cell reconstitution after alpha-beta-depleted transplantation in children. Study-wide results and limits: A year post-transplant, T-cell counts and diversity derived mostly from newly produced T cells. About two months after transplant, alpha-beta T cells reportedly came from several hundred expanded graft clones.

A TCRbeta library incorporating unique molecular identifiers was prepared. MiXCR was run by TCRdb on the PCR reads, yielding one entry per CDR3 protein. The table includes roughly 220,000 distinct CDR3 sequences, roughly 8.1% detected once. The sequencing here drew on PBMCs, mostly from graft donor cells, taken 360 days after TCRalphabeta/CD19-depleted stem cell transplant. This TCR was recovered from a male patient between 2 and 15 years old who had a stem cell transplant for acute myeloid leukemia, so the T cells may come from the graft donor.

CDR3 protein: CASSLHTSYNEQFF. CDR3 bases: TGCGCCAGCAGCTTACATACCTCCTACAATGAGCAGTTCTTC. The chain links TRBV5-1 to TRBJ2-1; D unresolved. The CDR3 runs 14 residues. The ends were cut back, 2 bases at V and 0 bases at J, with 6 bases in the middle. Germline V gene data show CDR1 as SGHRS and CDR2 as YFSETQ. The full variable domain, in which reference TRBV5-1 and TRBJ2-1 provide the parts outside the CDR3, is KAGVTQTPRYLIKTRGQQVTLSCSPISGHRSVSWYQQTPGQGLQFLFEYFSETQRNKGNFPGRFSGRQFSNSRSEMNVSTLELGDSALYLCASSLHTSYNEQFFGPGTRLTVL.